The entry below describes one T cell receptor (beta chain). The target antigen is unknown. Trimming pared 5 bases from V and 3 bases from J, leaving 13 bases between. Looked up from germline, CDR1 is LNHDA and CDR2 is SQIVND (reference sequence). This CDR3 has 14 residues. The source of the sample is a study of T cell responses to AZD1222 COVID-19 vaccine. The study's findings and limits: It should be noted that donors were predominantly white British and more often female, and clonal diversity was possibly underestimated.

Some clones are missing from TCRdb's copy, which holds only in-frame ones; the method was immunoSEQ multiplex PCR. The table includes about 130,000 clones, 89% detected once. The source of this sequence is an adult who received the AZD1222 COVID-19 vaccine. The chain joins TRBV19 to TRBJ1-2; D call uncertain. Sample: peripheral blood, taken 28 days after the second AZD1222 dose. The CDR3 reads CASSPVETYYGYTF. CDR3 DNA sequence: TGTGCCAGTAGTCCCGTAGAAACGTACTATGGCTACACCTTC.